A single sample is the source of the 23 T cell receptor beta chains below, sequenced in a study of molecular identifiers for immune sequencing clone quantification (dated by TCRdb to 2016 to 2019). Libraries were prepared through PCR. TCRdb names Illumina HiSeq 4000 as the instrument used. TCRdb took the public reads, trimmed them with fastp at Q25, ran MiXCR for clone calling and kept in-frame beta chains. Each CDR3 protein appears once, grouped with its most common genes and DNA. The sample includes about 510,000 distinct CDR3 sequences, with about 20% observed a single time. The top ten clones comprise approximately 0.84% of the sample. Sequenced: naive CD8+ T cells from blood, with Jurkat cell RNA spiked in. The intended sense of this specimen's cell subset or site label: FACS-sorted CD8+CD4-CCR7+CD45RA+ naive T cells. The receptor source for this set is a human donor in good health. Some libraries in this study had Jurkat cell RNA spiked in.

The chain joins TRBV12-3 or TRBV12-4 to TRBJ2-1; tentatively, D is TRBD1 (6 bases). This CDR3 is 15 amino acids long. The ends were cut back, 8 bases at V and 4 bases at J, with 18 bases in the middle. The CDR3 loop reads CASSPGADRYNEQFF. The CDR3 DNA follows: TGTGCCAGCTCCCCCGGTGCGGACAGATACAATGAGCAGTTCTTC.

Many counts were recorded for this clonotype. This chain connects TRBV4-3 to TRBJ2-7; TRBD2 matches at 10 bases. The trim removed 0 bases at V and 7 bases at J, leaving 6 bases unmatched. The CDR3 length is 15 residues. CDR1 and CDR2 (germline): LGHNA, YSLEER. Here the CDR3 DNA reads TGCGCCAGCAGCCAAGATTCTAGCGGGAGAGCAGAGCAGTACTTC. It specifies CASSQDSSGRAEQYF.

The chain couples TRBV4-1 to TRBJ2-3; TRBD2 matches at 9 bases. The J segment lost 5 bases and the V segment lost 1 base, leaving 4 bases of the junction unmatched. Germline V gene sequence: CDR1 MGHRA, CDR2 YSYEKL. CDR3 length equals 15 residues. The CDR3 here is CASSQATSGRDTQYF. The CDR3 DNA sequence: TGCGCCAGCAGCCAAGCGACTAGCGGTCGAGATACGCAGTATTTT.

In its sample, this clonotype was seen many times. The chain recombines TRBV3-1 with TRBJ2-7; 12 bases align to TRBD2. Germline V lookup: CDR1 LGHDT, CDR2 YNNKEL (reference sequence). Trimming took 1 base from V and 3 from J; bases not matched to a gene: 1. The CDR3 sequence is 15 residues long. The DNA of the CDR3 is TGTGCCAGCAGCCAAGGACTAGCGGGGGACTACGAGCAGTACTTC. Encoded protein: CASSQGLAGDYEQYF.

This clonotype was counted a few times. This sequence joins TRBV7-9 and TRBJ2-3; the D gene is possibly TRBD1 (6 bases). Germline V gives CDR1 SEHNR, CDR2 FQNEAQ (reference sequence). V lost 4 bases to trimming and J lost 0 bases, with 14 bases between them. The CDR3 has 16 amino acids. CDR3 residues: CASSSRQDSSTDTQYF. The DNA of the CDR3 is TGTGCCAGCAGCTCGCGACAGGATTCTAGCACAGATACGCAGTATTTT.

This clonotype turned up a few times. This chain links TRBV4-1 with TRBJ2-7, with 7 bases lining up with TRBD1. This CDR3 is 18 amino acids long. The J segment lost 1 base and the V segment lost 0 bases, leaving 12 bases of the junction unmatched. Germline CDR1 and CDR2: MGHRA and YSYEKL. The CDR3 here is CASSQDLGGQTLSYEQYF. Written as DNA, the CDR3 is TGCGCCAGCAGCCAAGATCTAGGGGGACAGACTTTATCCTACGAGCAGTACTTC.

The chain employs TRBV5-8 and TRBJ2-5; D may correspond to TRBD1 or TRBD2 (6 bases each). Trimming left V 4 bases short and J 4 bases short, with 20 bases between. The CDR3 is made up of 16 amino acids. Germline CDR1 and CDR2: SGHTS and YDEGEE. CDR3 sequence: CASSGQIRLGGETQYF. The CDR3 region has the DNA TGTGCCAGCAGCGGACAGATCCGCTTGGGGGGAGAGACCCAGTACTTC.

Ten or more counts support this clonotype. The genes are TRBV6-2 or TRBV6-3 and TRBJ1-5, with no clear D. V dropped 5 bases and J dropped 0 bases, with 11 bases sitting between them. Germline V lookup: CDR1 MNHEY, CDR2 SVGEGT. This CDR3 comprises 15 residues. The CDR3 DNA follows: TGTGCCAGCAGTCCTTGGCAGAATAGCAATCAGCCCCAGCATTTT. Amino acids: CASSPWQNSNQPQHF.

This sequence joins TRBV4-1 and TRBJ2-2; the match to TRBD1 covers 9 bases. Germline V lookup: CDR1 MGHRA, CDR2 YSYEKL. V shed 4 bases, J shed 1 base, and the junction held 4 bases outside the gene matches. The CDR3 sequence is 16 residues long. CDR3 sequence reads: CASSLPDRGNTGELFF. Here the CDR3 DNA reads TGCGCCAGCAGCCTACCGGACAGGGGGAACACCGGGGAGCTGTTTTTT.

The V gene is TRBV20-1, the J gene TRBJ1-5; the D gene is possibly TRBD1 (5 bases). The CDR3 is 16 residues long. The V gene's germline CDR1 is DFQATT and CDR2 SNEGSKA (reference sequence). V was trimmed by 4 bases and J by 5 bases, leaving 21 bases between them. CDR3 in DNA: TGCAGTGCTAAAGTAAACAGTGGGGGTCCGCATCAGCCCCAGCATTTT. It encodes CSAKVNSGGPHQPQHF.

Concerning this clonotype: This may be a read error, as it is one base from a much larger clone. This rearrangement joins TRBV9 to TRBJ2-2; weak D call: TRBD2 (5 bases). CDR1 and CDR2 from the germline V gene are SGDLS and YYNGEE. The CDR3 totals 15 residues. CDR3 residues: CASGVGGGNTGELFF. CDR3 coding DNA: TGTGCCAGCGGCGTAGGAGGAGGGAACACCGGGGAGCTGTTTTTT.

The chain has TRBV20-1 and TRBJ2-1; D is unresolved. Germline V gene data show CDR1 as DFQATT and CDR2 as SNEGSKA (reference sequence). Trimming took off 0 bases at V and 1 base at J, with 16 bases between the two ends. CDR3 length: 17 amino acids. Here the CDR3 reads CSARDQHEPHSYNEQFF. The CDR3 nucleotides read TGCAGTGCTAGAGATCAACACGAGCCTCATTCCTACAATGAGCAGTTCTTC.

This clonotype was detected a few times. The chain carries TRBV9 and TRBJ2-7; D call uncertain. The CDR3 loop spans 13 amino acids. CDR1 and CDR2 (germline): SGDLS, YYNGEE. V dropped 3 bases and J dropped 6 bases, with 13 bases sitting between them. DNA for the CDR3: TGTGCCAGCAGCGCAGACACGGGCACCGAGCAGTACTTC. Amino acid sequence: CASSADTGTEQYF. Using reference TRBV9 and TRBJ2-7 for the parts outside the CDR3, the full variable domain is DSGVTQTPKHLITATGQRVTLRCSPRSGDLSVYWYQQSLDQGLQFLIQYYNGEERAKGNILERFSAQQFPDLHSELNLSSLELGDSALYFCASSADTGTEQYFGPGTRLTVT.

In this sample, this clonotype turned up once. This could be a read error, since a much larger clone is one nucleotide away. The chain carries TRBV5-3 and TRBJ1-3, with D unresolved. TRBV5-3 is assigned to the ORF class and has an uncertain function. CDR3 length: 16 residues. The chain's CDR3 is CTSSNGEGLSGNTIYF. CDR3 DNA: TGTACCAGCAGCAACGGGGAAGGGCTCTCTGGAAACACCATATATTTT.

This clonotype was recorded once. The chain couples TRBV29-1 to TRBJ2-3; 14 bases agree with TRBD2. The CDR3 extends over 16 amino acids. V shed 6 bases and J 6 bases; nucleotides not matched to a gene: 11. Germline assignment: CDR1 SQVTM and CDR2 ANQGSEA. CDR3 protein: CSVIGLAGGGGDTQYF. DNA of the CDR3: TGCAGCGTCATCGGACTAGCGGGAGGAGGAGGGGATACGCAGTATTTT.

A few counts support this clonotype. V is TRBV27 and J is TRBJ2-7, with 11 bases lining up with TRBD2. Germline lookup yields CDR1 MNHEY and CDR2 SMNVEV (reference sequence). The trim removed 3 bases at V and 2 bases at J, leaving 6 bases unmatched. CDR3 size: 16 residues. CDR3 in amino acids: CASSFSSGRAAYEQYF. CDR3 nucleotides: TGTGCCAGCAGTTTTAGTAGCGGGAGGGCCGCCTACGAGCAGTACTTC.

About this clonotype: This may come from a read error, since a much larger clone is one base off. The rearrangement uses TRBV7-9 and TRBJ2-7; D uncertain. Trimming took 8 bases from V and 4 from J, leaving 18 bases between them. The CDR3 has 14 residues. Germline V gene lookup returns CDR1 SEHNR and CDR2 FQNEAQ (reference sequence). CDR3 DNA sequence: TGTGCCAGCGGCCCAGAAAGTGCAGATTACGAGCAGTACTTC. The encoded protein is CASGPESADYEQYF.

This clonotype was seen repeatedly, ten times or more. The chain links TRBV19 to TRBJ1-5; D ambiguous. V was trimmed by 3 bases and J by 6 bases, leaving 12 bases between them. Looked up from germline, CDR1 is LNHDA and CDR2 is SQIVND (reference sequence). The CDR3 has 14 residues. The CDR3 DNA follows: TGTGCCAGTAGTATTCAGCCAGTGGGTCAGCCCCAGCATTTT. Translated: CASSIQPVGQPQHF.

The chain has TRBV11-2 and TRBJ1-1; TRBD1 is a possible D gene (5 bases). Trimming cost V 1 base and J 6 bases, with 12 bases left between them. Germline V lookup: CDR1 SGHAT, CDR2 FQNNGV. There are 14 residues in the CDR3. CDR3 protein: CASSLASGLAEAFF. CDR3 nucleotide sequence: TGTGCCAGCAGCTTAGCGTCAGGGTTGGCTGAAGCTTTCTTT.

V and J are TRBV19 and TRBJ2-7; D could derive from TRBD1 or TRBD2 (6 bases each). The V and J ends lost 0 bases and 5 bases respectively, with 11 bases between them. The CDR3 contains 14 residues. CDR1 is LNHDA and CDR2 is SQIVND in the germline V gene (reference sequence). The DNA for the CDR3 is TGTGCCAGTAGTATAGAGGGGGGCCTCCACGAGCAGTACTTC. This encodes CASSIEGGLHEQYF.

This clonotype was seen ten or more times. This chain connects TRBV4-2 to TRBJ2-1, with 10 bases identical to TRBD2. The CDR3 is 15 amino acids. Trimming took 2 bases from V and 6 from J; bases not matched to a gene: 4. Germline CDR1 LGHNA, CDR2 YNFKEQ. The CDR3 DNA follows: TGTGCCAGCAGCCAACTAGCGGGAGTGGGCAATGAGCAGTTCTTC. It translates to CASSQLAGVGNEQFF.

This clonotype occurred many times. This chain connects TRBV12-3 or TRBV12-4 to TRBJ2-5; 10 nucleotides line up with TRBD2. The V and J ends lost 6 bases and 5 bases, in that order; junction bases with no gene match: 6. The CDR3 extends over 14 amino acids. The CDR3 spells CASSTGTSDETQYF. The CDR3 DNA follows: TGTGCCAGCAGCACCGGGACTAGCGACGAGACCCAGTACTTC.

The chain is built from TRBV11-3 and TRBJ2-1; TRBD2 matches at 10 bases. Trimming cost V 5 bases and J 7 bases; bases outside gene matches: 14. This CDR3 contains 17 residues. Germline lookup yields CDR1 SGHNT and CDR2 YENEEA. Here the CDR3 DNA reads TGTGCCAGCAGCCCCCGCGCTTCAGCGGGAGGGCCGAATGAGCAGTTCTTC. As protein: CASSPRASAGGPNEQFF. Drawing the rest from reference TRBV11-3 and TRBJ2-1, the complete variable domain is EAGVVQSPRYKIIEKKQPVAFWCNPISGHNTLYWYLQNLGQGPELLIRYENEEAVDDSQLPKDRFSAERLKGVDSTLKIQPAELGDSAVYLCASSPRASAGGPNEQFFGPGTRLTVL.